Following are 7 T cell receptor beta chains from one sample sequenced in a study of T cells in Graves' hyperthyroidism and ophthalmopathy. TCR beta CDR3 sequences were amplified from RNA transcripts. HTBI primers were the set used in a first-round RT-PCR of the TCR CDR3. TCRdb ran MiXCR on the multiplex PCR reads and lists one entry per CDR3 protein. The sample lists over 200,000 distinct CDR3 sequences; around 20% were seen once. The material sequenced was blood. The source is a man aged 40-49 years with Graves' hyperthyroidism.

This clonotype was found a few times. The rearrangement joins TRBV6-5 to TRBJ1-1; 12 nucleotides match TRBD1. The V and J ends lost 2 bases and 1 base, in that order; junction bases with no gene match: 2. Germline V gives CDR1 MNHEY, CDR2 SVGAGI. The CDR3 spans 16 residues. CDR3 sequence (DNA): TGTGCCAGCAGTTACAGGGGACAGGGGGCGAACACTGAAGCTTTCTTT. It encodes CASSYRGQGANTEAFF.

This clonotype was observed many times. This chain uses TRBV2 with TRBJ2-3, with D possibly matching TRBD1 (7 bases). Germline V gene data show CDR1 as SNHLY and CDR2 as FYNNEI. The CDR3 extends over 20 amino acids. Trimming pared 2 bases from V and 5 bases from J, leaving 29 bases between. DNA for the CDR3: TGTGCCAGCAGTGAAAATGGCCCGGGCAGGGGGGCCCTCTGGGGAGATACGCAGTATTTT. It is translated as CASSENGPGRGALWGDTQYF.

The chain links TRBV9 to TRBJ1-4, with a weak D call TRBD1 (5 bases). Germline V gives CDR1 SGDLS, CDR2 YYNGEE. With 1 base removed from V and 0 bases from J, the gap between germline ends came to 10 bases. The CDR3 extends over 16 amino acids. The CDR3 region is CASSVRGGTTNEKLFF. DNA for the CDR3: TGTGCCAGCAGCGTAAGGGGAGGGACAACTAATGAAAAACTGTTTTTT.

In its sample, this clonotype was seen many times. V usage is TRBV20-1 and J usage is TRBJ1-1; possibly TRBD1 for D (6 bases). V lost 2 bases and J lost 6, with 16 bases in between. Germline V lookup: CDR1 DFQATT, CDR2 SNEGSKA (reference sequence). The CDR3 length is 14 residues. CDR3 loop: CSARLTGKGAEAFF. DNA of the CDR3: TGCAGTGCTAGATTAACAGGGAAAGGGGCTGAAGCTTTCTTT.

The chain uses TRBV19 and TRBJ2-7; 8 bases match TRBD1. V gave up 3 bases and J gave up 2 bases; unmatched junction bases: 6. This CDR3 has 15 amino acids. Germline-derived CDR1 and CDR2 are LNHDA and SQIVND (reference sequence). The CDR3 region has the DNA TGTGCCAGTAGTATCGGGACAGGTATGGCCTACGAGCAGTACTTC. Protein product: CASSIGTGMAYEQYF.

This clonotype was recorded a few times. The chain links TRBV27 to TRBJ1-1; D perhaps matches TRBD1 (5 bases). The CDR3 is 12 amino acids. The germline V and J ends were trimmed by 6 bases and 5 bases, with 10 bases remaining between them. Germline assignment: CDR1 MNHEY and CDR2 SMNVEV (reference sequence). The CDR3: CASSEWGTEAFF. The DNA of the CDR3 is TGTGCCAGCAGCGAATGGGGGACTGAAGCTTTCTTT.

The J gene is TRBJ1-1, the V gene TRBV30; the D gene is possibly TRBD1 (5 bases). Germline assignment: CDR1 GTSNPN and CDR2 SVGIG (reference sequence). This CDR3 contains 16 residues. Trimming left V 3 bases short and J 6 bases short, with 23 bases between. The CDR3 spells CAWSLTQGRPKAEAFF. CDR3 DNA sequence: TGTGCCTGGAGCCTCACCCAGGGCAGGCCGAAAGCTGAAGCTTTCTTT.